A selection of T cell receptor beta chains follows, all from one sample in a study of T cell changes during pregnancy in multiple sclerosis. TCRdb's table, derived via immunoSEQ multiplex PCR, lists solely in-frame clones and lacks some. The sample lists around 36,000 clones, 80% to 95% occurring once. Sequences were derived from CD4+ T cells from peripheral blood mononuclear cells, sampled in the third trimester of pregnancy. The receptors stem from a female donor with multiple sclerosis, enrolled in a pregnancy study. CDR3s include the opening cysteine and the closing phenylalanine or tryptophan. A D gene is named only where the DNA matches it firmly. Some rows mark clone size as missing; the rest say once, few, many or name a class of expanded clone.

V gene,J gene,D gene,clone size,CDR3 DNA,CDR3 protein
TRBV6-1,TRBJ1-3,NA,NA,TGTGCCAGCAGGGCACAGGGCCCCTCTGGAAACACCATATATTTT,CASRAQGPSGNTIYF
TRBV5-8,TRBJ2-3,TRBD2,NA,TGTGCCAGCATGGGGGGGTTCTCGCAGTATTTT,CASMGGFSQYF
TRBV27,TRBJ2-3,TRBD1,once,TGTGCCAGCAGTTCGCCCCTCAGGGGGCAGGGAGATACGCAGTATTTT,CASSSPLRGQGDTQYF
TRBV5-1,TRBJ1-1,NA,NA,TGCGCCAGCAGCCCCGCGGGTGGTGAAGCTTTCTTT,CASSPAGGEAFF
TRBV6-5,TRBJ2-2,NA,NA,TGTGCCAGCAGTGCAACGGTGGCCGGGGAGCTGTTTTTT,CASSATVAGELFF
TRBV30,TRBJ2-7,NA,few,TGTGCCTGGAGTTCGAGCGGCTCCTACGAGCAGTACTTC,CAWSSSGSYEQYF
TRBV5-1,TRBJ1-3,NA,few,TGCGCCAGCAGCCCCGGACAGCCGACTGCGGACACCATATATTTT,CASSPGQPTADTIYF
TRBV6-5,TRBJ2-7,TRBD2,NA,TGTGCCAGCAGTTACGGAGCGGGGTACCTAAGCGAGCAGTACTTC,CASSYGAGYLSEQYF
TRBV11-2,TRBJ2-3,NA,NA,TGTGCCAGCAGCTTCATAGGAGGGAGCACAGATACGCAGTATTTT,CASSFIGGSTDTQYF
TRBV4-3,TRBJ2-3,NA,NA,TGCGCCAGCAGCCGGTCCAGGGCTAGCACAGATACGCAGTATTTT,CASSRSRASTDTQYF
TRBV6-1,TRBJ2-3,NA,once,TGTGCCTTCTCGGGGGATCCCACAGATACGCAGTATTTT,CAFSGDPTDTQYF
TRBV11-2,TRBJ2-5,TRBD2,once,TGTGCCAGCAGCTTCGCAAGCGGGAGCGGAGAGACCCAGTACTTC,CASSFASGSGETQYF
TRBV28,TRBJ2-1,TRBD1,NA,TGTGCCGGTGGGACAGGGGGCGGTGAGCAGTTCTTC,CAGGTGGGEQFF
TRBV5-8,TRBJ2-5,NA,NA,TGTGCCAGCACCCTAATCCAAGAGACCCAGTACTTC,CASTLIQETQYF
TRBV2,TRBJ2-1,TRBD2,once,TGTGCCAGCAGTGTTAGGGAGGGAGGGCCCTCCTACAATGAGCAGTTCTTC,CASSVREGGPSYNEQFF
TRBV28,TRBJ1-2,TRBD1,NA,TGTGCCAGCAGTCGGGCAGGGGGAATTATCTATGGCTACACCTTC,CASSRAGGIIYGYTF
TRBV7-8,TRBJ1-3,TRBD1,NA,TGTGCCAGCAGCACCGGACAGGGAACTGGAAACACCATATATTTT,CASSTGQGTGNTIYF
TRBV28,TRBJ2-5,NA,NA,TGTGCCAGCAGTTTAGAACAGTTCCCTAGGGGGACCCAGTACTTC,CASSLEQFPRGTQYF
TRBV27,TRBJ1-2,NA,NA,TGTGCCAGCAGTTTAGGTGGGGCTCCTAACTATGGCTACACCTTC,CASSLGGAPNYGYTF
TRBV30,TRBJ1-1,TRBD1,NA,TGTGCCTGGAGTACTTGGACAGGGACCACTAGGAACACTGAAGCTTTCTTT,CAWSTWTGTTRNTEAFF
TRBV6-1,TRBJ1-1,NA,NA,TGTGCCAGCAGCCGCCGGACAAGAGAGAACACTGAAGCTTTCTTT,CASSRRTRENTEAFF
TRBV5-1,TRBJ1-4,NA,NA,TGCGCCACCCGTTTATCCAGGGGAGTTGGGGAAAAACTGTTTTTT,CATRLSRGVGEKLFF